The 14 T cell receptor beta chains given below trace back to one sample, sequenced in a study of tumor-infiltrating lymphocytes in primary liver carcinoma. From 500 ng of total RNA, TCR beta-specific cDNA was reverse-transcribed using a constant-region primer. Modified slightly, ARM-PCR produced TCR beta libraries over three nested multiplex PCR rounds. TRBV1-TRBV30 forward and Cbeta reverse primers drove the first two approximately 10-cycle rounds. TCRdb ran MiXCR on the multiplex PCR reads and lists one entry per CDR3 protein. The sample contains some 50,000 distinct CDR3 sequences, 60% to 85% of which appear only once. Joint extraction of RNA and DNA used roughly 18-34 mg of bulk tissue that was unsorted. Sequenced: liver tumor tissue from sampling region 5. Subset denoted: tumor region T5, tumor centre. The source of these receptors is a man aged 35 to 55 with primary liver carcinoma and hepatitis B virus infection.

This clonotype was seen more than once but under ten times. This may be a read error: a much more frequent sequence differs by one nucleotide. The CDR3 is CASSETSGGVYEQFF. The CDR3 coding sequence is TGCGCCAGCAGCGAGACTAGCGGGGGTGTGTATGAGCAGTTCTTC. The V gene is TRBV5-1, the J gene TRBJ2-1, with 12 bases fitting TRBD2. This CDR3 spans 15 amino acids. The V gene's germline CDR1 is SGHRS and CDR2 YFSETQ. Unmatched junction bases numbered 7, after V lost 4 bases and J lost 8 bases.

About this clonotype itself: Because the CDR3 is missing its conserved closing phenylalanine or tryptophan, this is likely a read error. CDR3 loop: CASSGRSGPSYEQYC. CDR3 nucleotide sequence: TGTGCCAGCAGTGGAAGGAGCGGACCTTCCTACGAGCAGTACTGC. The chain uses TRBV6-1 and TRBJ2-7; D is possibly TRBD2 (5 bases). The CDR3 extends over 15 amino acids. Germline V gene data show CDR1 as MNHNS and CDR2 as SASEGT. Between the trimmed V and J ends, which lost 4 bases and 1 base, there was a span of 14 bases.

On this clonotype: A much larger clone lies one base from this, so it may be a read error. The chain carries TRBV28 and TRBJ1-2, with D unclear. The germline V gene encodes CDR1 MDHEN and CDR2 SYDVKM. The CDR3 has 14 residues. The CDR3 nucleotides read TGTGCCAGCAGTTTAGAAGGCAGAAACTATGGCTGCACCTTC. Translation gives CASSLEGRNYGCTF.

In regard to this clonotype: The CDR3 ends on some other residue instead of the conserved phenylalanine or tryptophan, so this is likely a read error. The chain employs TRBV28 and TRBJ1-1; D ambiguous. This CDR3 contains 11 residues. V gave up 8 bases and J gave up 4 bases, with 8 bases separating them. Germline CDR1 MDHEN, CDR2 SYDVKM. CDR3 coding DNA: TGTGCCAGCTTAGGCGGCACTGAAGCTTTCCTT. Translating it yields CASLGGTEAFL.

Turning to this clonotype: Compared with germline, one end of the junction differs, possibly owing to a read error. This chain connects TRBV6-5 to TRBJ2-1, with 9 bases lining up with TRBD1. Germline assignment: CDR1 MNHEY and CDR2 SVGAGI. This CDR3 is built from 15 residues. The CDR3 spells CASSARQGGNNGQFF. In nucleotides, the CDR3 is TGTGCCAGCAGTGCTCGACAGGGGGGAAACAATGGGCAGTTCTTC.

This clonotype showed up many times. This chain uses TRBV30 with TRBJ2-4; D may be TRBD1 (7 bases). Per the germline V gene, CDR1 is GTSNPN and CDR2 is SVGIG (reference sequence). The CDR3 consists of 15 residues. CDR3 protein: CAFSGGLVGGNIQYF. The DNA for the CDR3 is TGTGCTTTCTCAGGGGGGTTAGTGGGGGGAAACATTCAGTACTTC. Full variable domain (outside the CDR3, taken from reference TRBV30 and TRBJ2-4): SQTIHQWPATLVQPVGSPLSLECTVEGTSNPNLYWYRQAAGRGLQLLFYSVGIGQISSEVPQNLSASRPQDRQFILSSKKLLLSDSGFYLCAFSGGLVGGNIQYFGAGTRLSVL.

Regarding this clonotype: Being one base from a much bigger clone, this may be a read error. The rearrangement joins TRBV5-1 to TRBJ2-5; 7 nucleotides agree with TRBD1. Germline CDR1 SGHRS, CDR2 YFSETQ. The trim removed 6 bases at V and 2 bases at J, leaving 7 bases unmatched. This CDR3 is 14 amino acids long. The DNA of the CDR3 is TGCGCCAGCAACTGGGGACAGACTCAAGAGACCCAGTACTTC. Translation gives CASNWGQTQETQYF.

This clonotype was detected ten times or more. CDR3 amino acids: CAWNPGSTDTQYF. The CDR3 DNA is TGTGCCTGGAACCCGGGCTCCACAGATACGCAGTATTTT. The gene calls are TRBV30 and TRBJ2-3; D call uncertain. The germline V and J ends were trimmed by 4 bases and 2 bases, with 10 bases remaining between them. This CDR3 spans 13 amino acids. Germline CDR1 GTSNPN, CDR2 SVGIG (reference sequence).

A single count supports this clonotype. The junction differs from germline at one of its ends, possibly a read error. The genes are TRBV10-2 and TRBJ2-2; weak D call: TRBD2 (6 bases). The CDR3 is 16 residues long. Germline CDR1 WSHSY, CDR2 SAAADI. CDR3 nucleotide sequence: TGTGCCAGCAGTGTGGCGCGGGGATGGAACACCGTGGAGCTGTTTTTT. This sequence encodes CASSVARGWNTVELFF.

This clonotype has more than one count but fewer than ten. V and J are TRBV27 and TRBJ1-1; perhaps TRBD1 as D (5 bases). Germline V gene lookup returns CDR1 MNHEY and CDR2 SMNVEV (reference sequence). The CDR3 covers 14 residues. V lost 4 bases to trimming and J lost 4 bases, with 13 bases between them. Here the CDR3 DNA reads TGTGCCAGCAGTTGGGCCCGGGGCGGCACTGAAGCTTTCTTT. Translated: CASSWARGGTEAFF.

Points on this clonotype: A much larger clone sits a single nucleotide away, making a read error possible. The rearrangement uses TRBV5-1 and TRBJ1-2; possible D gene TRBD1, 6 bases. The length of the CDR3 is 14 residues. The V gene's germline CDR1 is SGHRS and CDR2 YFSETQ. CDR3 sequence: CASSLGGDNYGCTF. The CDR3 nucleotides are TGCGCCAGCAGCTTGGGAGGGGACAACTATGGCTGCACCTTC.

As to this clonotype: The junction departs from germline at one end; a sequencing error may be responsible. V and J are TRBV11-2 and TRBJ2-5; 7 bases align to TRBD1. Germline CDR1 and CDR2: SGHAT and FQNNGV. The length of the CDR3 is 17 residues. CDR3 in DNA: TGTGCCAGCAGCTTAGTCAGTGGGGACAGTCGGCAAGAAACCCAATACTTC. Its translation is CASSLVSGDSRQETQYF.

The V gene is TRBV6-5, the J gene TRBJ2-7, with TRBD2 matching 10 bases. The CDR3 spans 13 residues. The germline V gene has CDR1 MNHEY and CDR2 SVGAGI. The DNA for the CDR3 is TGTGTCGTGCGGACTAGCGGTTCCTACGAGCAGTACTTC. The encoded protein is CVVRTSGSYEQYF.

About this clonotype itself: Given the absence of the conserved phenylalanine or tryptophan at the CDR3 end, a read error is likely. The chain combines TRBV12-3 or TRBV12-4 with TRBJ2-7; 11 nucleotides line up with TRBD2. V was pared by 3 bases and J by 3 bases, with 7 bases of the junction left unmatched. The CDR3 contains 16 residues. The CDR3 bases are TGTGCCAGCAGTTTTTTAGCGGGAGGGCCTCTCTACGAGCAGTACTCC. Protein sequence: CASSFLAGGPLYEQYS.